The source of this TCR beta chain is a study of response to subunit inactivated influenza vaccine. This clonotype occurred many times. Its antigen is unidentified. The CDR3 has 10 amino acids. Germline V gives CDR1 SNHLY, CDR2 FYNNEI. Trimming cost V 9 bases and J 5 bases, with 8 bases left between them. From the RT-PCR reads, TCRdb called clonotypes with MiXCR, one entry per CDR3 protein. The table lists 500,000 to 600,000 distinct CDR3 sequences, about 11% of them singletons, with roughly 11% in the top ten. Study-wide findings and caveats: Researchers suggested that each seasonal influenza vaccination recruits few new T cells.

The data were also submitted as part of a second study, on T cells expressing NK-cell markers. That publication notes: A 5'RACE template switching approach incorporating UMIs was used to make TCR beta cDNA.

The source is a middle-aged man who received an inactivated influenza vaccine. This material consisted of PBMCs from blood, taken on the day of vaccination. This rearrangement joins TRBV2 to TRBJ2-7; D is unresolved. The chain's CDR3 is CARDRDEQYF. As DNA, the CDR3 is TGTGCCAGAGATCGCGACGAGCAGTACTTC.